Here is one T cell receptor (beta chain) with its context. Its antigen is currently unknown. The PCR used 60 Vbeta and 13 Jbeta primers. Per the original data handling: Around 10 million shared chains were among about 80 million unique TCR beta chains counted in a later analysis. Sequencing used immunoSEQ multiplex PCR; TCRdb keeps in-frame clones, though not all of them. D and trimming come from the DNA, and the V and J calls and clone size come from that table. Of about 150,000 clones in the sample, roughly 78% are singletons; the top ten hold roughly 4%. This sample is drawn from a study of cytomegalovirus exposure and HLA in healthy donors. For the study at large: Approximately 190 million T cells yielded more than 90 million unique TCR beta sequences in earlier analysis.

The germline V and J ends were trimmed by 7 bases and 8 bases, with 11 bases remaining between them. The CDR3 extends over 11 amino acids. CDR1 and CDR2 from the germline V gene are LNHDA and SQIVND (reference sequence). At sampling all donors were nominally healthy, likely with unrecorded immune exposures. Whole-study results and caveats: In a later analysis, at a false discovery rate of 0.05, roughly 18,000 TCR beta sequences were associated with HLA alleles.

This sequence originates from a man in his forties or fifties in good health and CMV-seropositive. This chain connects TRBV19 to TRBJ1-2; D not resolved. The sample consisted of PBMCs. This chain's CDR3 is CASKSSAGYTF. The CDR3 DNA reads as TGTGCCAGTAAGTCATCCGCGGGCTACACCTTC.